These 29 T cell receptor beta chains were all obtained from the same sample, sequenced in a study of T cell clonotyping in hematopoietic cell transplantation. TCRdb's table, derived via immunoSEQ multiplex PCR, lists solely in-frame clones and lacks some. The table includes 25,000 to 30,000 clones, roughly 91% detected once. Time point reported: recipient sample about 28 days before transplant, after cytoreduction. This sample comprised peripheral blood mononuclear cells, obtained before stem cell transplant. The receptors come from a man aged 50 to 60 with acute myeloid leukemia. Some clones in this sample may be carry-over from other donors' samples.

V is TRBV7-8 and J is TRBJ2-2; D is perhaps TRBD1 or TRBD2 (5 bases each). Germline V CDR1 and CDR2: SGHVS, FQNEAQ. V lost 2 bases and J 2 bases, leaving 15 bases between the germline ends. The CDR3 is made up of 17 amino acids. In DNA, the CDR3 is TGTGCCAGCAGCTTACCGGGGCAGGGAGTAAACACCGGGGAGCTGTTTTTT. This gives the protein CASSLPGQGVNTGELFF.

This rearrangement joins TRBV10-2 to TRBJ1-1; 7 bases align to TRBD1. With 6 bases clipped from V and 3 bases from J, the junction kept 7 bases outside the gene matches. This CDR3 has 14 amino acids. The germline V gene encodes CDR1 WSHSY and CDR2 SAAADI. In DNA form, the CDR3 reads TGCGCCAGCAGGACGGCGGGACAGTACACTGAAGCTTTCTTT. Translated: CASRTAGQYTEAFF.

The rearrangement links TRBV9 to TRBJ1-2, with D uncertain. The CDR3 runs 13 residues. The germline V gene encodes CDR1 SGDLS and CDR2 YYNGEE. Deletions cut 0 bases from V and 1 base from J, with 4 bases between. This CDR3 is CASSVEGNYGYTF. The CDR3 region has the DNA TGTGCCAGCAGCGTAGAGGGTAACTATGGCTACACCTTC.

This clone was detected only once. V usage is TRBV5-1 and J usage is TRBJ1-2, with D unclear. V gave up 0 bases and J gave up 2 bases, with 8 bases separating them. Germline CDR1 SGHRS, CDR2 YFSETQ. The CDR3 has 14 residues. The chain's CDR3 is CASSLDRSNYGYTF. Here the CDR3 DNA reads TGCGCCAGCAGCTTGGATCGTTCAAACTATGGCTACACCTTC.

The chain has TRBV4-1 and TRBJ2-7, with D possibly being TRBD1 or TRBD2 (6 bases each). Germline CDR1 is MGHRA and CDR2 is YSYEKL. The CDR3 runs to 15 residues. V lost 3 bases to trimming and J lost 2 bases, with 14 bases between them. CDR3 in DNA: TGCGCCAGCAGCCAGTTACTCGGGGGCCCCTACGAGCAGTACTTC. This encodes CASSQLLGGPYEQYF.

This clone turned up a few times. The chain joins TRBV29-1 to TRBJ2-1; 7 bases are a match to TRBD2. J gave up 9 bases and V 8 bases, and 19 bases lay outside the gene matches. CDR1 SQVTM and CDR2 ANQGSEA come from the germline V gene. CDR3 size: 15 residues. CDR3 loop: CSSISPREAKVEQFF. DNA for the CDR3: TGCAGCTCGATATCCCCTCGGGAGGCTAAAGTTGAGCAGTTCTTC.

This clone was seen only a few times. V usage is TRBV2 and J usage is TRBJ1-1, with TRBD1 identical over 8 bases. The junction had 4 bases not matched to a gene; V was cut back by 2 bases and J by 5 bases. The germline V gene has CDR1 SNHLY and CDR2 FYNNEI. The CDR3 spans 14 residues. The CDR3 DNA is TGTGCCAGCAGTGAAAGGACAGGGCGGACTGAAGCTTTCTTT. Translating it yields CASSERTGRTEAFF.

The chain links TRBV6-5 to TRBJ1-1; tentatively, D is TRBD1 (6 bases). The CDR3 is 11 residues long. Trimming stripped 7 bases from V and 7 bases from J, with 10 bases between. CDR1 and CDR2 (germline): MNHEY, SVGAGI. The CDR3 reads CASTVGGEAFF. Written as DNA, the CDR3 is TGTGCCAGCACCGTAGGGGGTGAAGCTTTCTTT.

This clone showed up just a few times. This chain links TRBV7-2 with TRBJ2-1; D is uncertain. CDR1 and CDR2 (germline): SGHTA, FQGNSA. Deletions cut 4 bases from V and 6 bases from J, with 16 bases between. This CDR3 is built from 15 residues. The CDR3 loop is CASSSGRLPPNEQFF. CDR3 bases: TGTGCCAGCAGCTCTGGACGCCTCCCCCCCAATGAGCAGTTCTTC.

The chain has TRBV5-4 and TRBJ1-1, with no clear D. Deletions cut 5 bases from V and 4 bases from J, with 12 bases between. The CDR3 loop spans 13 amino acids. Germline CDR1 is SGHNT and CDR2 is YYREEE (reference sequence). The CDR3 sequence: CASRAERATEAFF. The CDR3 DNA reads TGTGCCAGCAGAGCTGAAAGGGCCACTGAAGCTTTCTTT. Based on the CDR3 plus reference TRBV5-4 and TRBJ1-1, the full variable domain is ETGVTQSPTHLIKTRGQQVTLRCSSQSGHNTVSWYQQALGQGPQFIFQYYREEENGRGNFPPRFSGLQFPNYSSELNVNALELDDSALYLCASRAERATEAFFGQGTRLTVV.

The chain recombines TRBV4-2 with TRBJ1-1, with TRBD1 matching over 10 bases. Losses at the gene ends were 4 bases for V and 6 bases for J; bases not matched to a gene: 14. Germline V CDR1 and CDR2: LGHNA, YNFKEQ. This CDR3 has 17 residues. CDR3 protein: CASSPGQGVLLGAEAFF. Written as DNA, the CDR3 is TGTGCCAGCAGCCCCGGACAGGGGGTCCTTTTGGGGGCTGAAGCTTTCTTT.

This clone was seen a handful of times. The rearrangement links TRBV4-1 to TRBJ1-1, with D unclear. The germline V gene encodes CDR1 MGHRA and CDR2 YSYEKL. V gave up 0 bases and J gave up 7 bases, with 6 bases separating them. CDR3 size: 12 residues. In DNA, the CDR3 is TGCGCCAGCAGCCAAGAAGGTTTTGAAGCTTTCTTT. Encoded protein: CASSQEGFEAFF.

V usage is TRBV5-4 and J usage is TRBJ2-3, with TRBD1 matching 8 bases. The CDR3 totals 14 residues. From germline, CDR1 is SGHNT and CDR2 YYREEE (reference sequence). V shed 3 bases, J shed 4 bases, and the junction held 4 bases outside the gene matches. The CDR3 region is CASSSRQGPDTQYF. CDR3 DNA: TGTGCCAGCAGCTCCAGACAGGGGCCAGATACGCAGTATTTT.

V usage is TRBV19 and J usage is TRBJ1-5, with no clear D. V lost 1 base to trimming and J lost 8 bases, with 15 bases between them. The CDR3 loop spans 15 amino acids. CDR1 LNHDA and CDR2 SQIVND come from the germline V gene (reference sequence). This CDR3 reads CASSIVAKGGEPQHF. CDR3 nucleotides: TGTGCCAGTAGTATAGTGGCCAAGGGTGGGGAGCCCCAGCATTTT.

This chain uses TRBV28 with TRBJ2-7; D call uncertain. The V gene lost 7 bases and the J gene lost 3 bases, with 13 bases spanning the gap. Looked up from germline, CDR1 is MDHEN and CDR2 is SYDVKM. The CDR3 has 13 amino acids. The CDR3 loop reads CASTMGHSYEQYF. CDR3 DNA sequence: TGTGCCAGCACCATGGGCCATAGCTACGAGCAGTACTTC.

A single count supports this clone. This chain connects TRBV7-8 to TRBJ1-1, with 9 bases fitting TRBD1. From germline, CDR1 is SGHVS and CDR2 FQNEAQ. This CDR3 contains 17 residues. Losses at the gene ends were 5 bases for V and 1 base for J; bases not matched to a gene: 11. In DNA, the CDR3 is TGTGCCAGCAGCATAAGACCCCTGACAGGGGGGAACACTGAAGCTTTCTTT. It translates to CASSIRPLTGGNTEAFF. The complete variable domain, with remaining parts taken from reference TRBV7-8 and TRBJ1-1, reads GAGVSQSPRYKVAKRGQDVALRCDPISGHVSLFWYQQALGQGPEFLTYFQNEAQLDKSGLPSDRFFAERPEGSVSTLKIQRTQQEDSAVYLCASSIRPLTGGNTEAFFGQGTRLTVV.

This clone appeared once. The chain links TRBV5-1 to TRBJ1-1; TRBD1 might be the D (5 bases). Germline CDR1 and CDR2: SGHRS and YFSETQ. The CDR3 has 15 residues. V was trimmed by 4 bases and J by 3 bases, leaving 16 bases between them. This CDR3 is CASSQTRRGYTEAFF. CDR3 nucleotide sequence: TGCGCCAGCAGCCAGACGAGGCGGGGGTACACTGAAGCTTTCTTT.

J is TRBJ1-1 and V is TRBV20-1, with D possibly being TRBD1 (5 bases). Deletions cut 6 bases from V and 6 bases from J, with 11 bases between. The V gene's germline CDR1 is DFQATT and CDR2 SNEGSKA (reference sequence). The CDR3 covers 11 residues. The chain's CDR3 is CSAGRVAEAFF. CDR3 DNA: TGCAGTGCCGGCAGGGTCGCTGAAGCTTTCTTT.

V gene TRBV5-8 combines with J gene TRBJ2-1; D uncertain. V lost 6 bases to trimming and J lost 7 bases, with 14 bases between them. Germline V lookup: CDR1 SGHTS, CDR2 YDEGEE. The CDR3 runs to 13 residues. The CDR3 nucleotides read TGTGCCAGCACACCACGGGCCAGGAATGAGCAGTTCTTC. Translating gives CASTPRARNEQFF.

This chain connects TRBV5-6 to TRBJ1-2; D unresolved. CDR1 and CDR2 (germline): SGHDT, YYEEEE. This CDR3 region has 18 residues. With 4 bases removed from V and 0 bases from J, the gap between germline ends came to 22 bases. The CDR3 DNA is TGTGCCAGCAGCCGCCCCCCCCGCAAGGAGCACCCTAACTATGGCTACACCTTC. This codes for CASSRPPRKEHPNYGYTF.

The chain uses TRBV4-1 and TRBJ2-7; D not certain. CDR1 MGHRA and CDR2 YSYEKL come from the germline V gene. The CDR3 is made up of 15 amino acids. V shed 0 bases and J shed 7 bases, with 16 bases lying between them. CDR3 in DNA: TGCGCCAGCAGCCAAGATGGGAACAGCCCCTGGGAGCAGTACTTC. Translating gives CASSQDGNSPWEQYF.

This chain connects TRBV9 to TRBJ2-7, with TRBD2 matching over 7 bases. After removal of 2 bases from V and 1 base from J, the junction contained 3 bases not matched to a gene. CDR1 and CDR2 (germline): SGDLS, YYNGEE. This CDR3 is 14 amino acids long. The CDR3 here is CASSVSAGSYEQYF. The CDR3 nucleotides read TGTGCCAGCAGCGTCTCAGCGGGATCCTACGAGCAGTACTTC.

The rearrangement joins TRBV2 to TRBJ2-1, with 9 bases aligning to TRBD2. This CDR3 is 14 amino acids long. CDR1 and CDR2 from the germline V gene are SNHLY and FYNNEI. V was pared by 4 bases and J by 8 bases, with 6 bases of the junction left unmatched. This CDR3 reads CASSGAGGWDEQFF. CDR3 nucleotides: TGTGCCAGCAGTGGAGCGGGGGGATGGGATGAGCAGTTCTTC.

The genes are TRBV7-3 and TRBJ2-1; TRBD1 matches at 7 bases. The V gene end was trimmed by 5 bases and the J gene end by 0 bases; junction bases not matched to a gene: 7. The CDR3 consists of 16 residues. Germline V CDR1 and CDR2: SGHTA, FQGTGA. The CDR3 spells CASSPGQVSSYNEQFF. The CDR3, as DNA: TGTGCCAGCAGCCCTGGACAGGTGAGCTCCTACAATGAGCAGTTCTTC.

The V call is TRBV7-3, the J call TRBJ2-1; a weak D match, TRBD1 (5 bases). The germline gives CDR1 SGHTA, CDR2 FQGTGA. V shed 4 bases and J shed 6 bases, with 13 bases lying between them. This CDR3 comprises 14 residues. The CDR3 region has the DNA TGTGCCAGCAGCTCCCTCCCAGGGTTCAATGAGCAGTTCTTC. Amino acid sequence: CASSSLPGFNEQFF. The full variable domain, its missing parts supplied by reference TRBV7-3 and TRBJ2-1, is GAGVSQTPSNKVTEKGKYVELRCDPISGHTALYWYRQSLGQGPEFLIYFQGTGAADDSGLPNDRFFAVRPEGSVSTLKIQRTERGDSAVYLCASSSLPGFNEQFFGPGTRLTVL.

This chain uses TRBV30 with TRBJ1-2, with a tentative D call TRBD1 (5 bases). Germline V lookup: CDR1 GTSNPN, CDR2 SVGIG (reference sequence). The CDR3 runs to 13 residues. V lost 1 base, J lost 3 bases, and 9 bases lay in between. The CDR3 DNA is TGTGCCTGGAGTGAGCAGGGCTACTATGGCTACACCTTC. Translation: CAWSEQGYYGYTF.

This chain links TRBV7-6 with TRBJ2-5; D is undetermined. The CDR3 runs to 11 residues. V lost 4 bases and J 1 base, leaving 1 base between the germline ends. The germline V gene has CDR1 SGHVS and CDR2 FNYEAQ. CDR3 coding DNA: TGTGCCAGCAGCTCCCAAGAGACCCAGTACTTC. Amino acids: CASSSQETQYF.

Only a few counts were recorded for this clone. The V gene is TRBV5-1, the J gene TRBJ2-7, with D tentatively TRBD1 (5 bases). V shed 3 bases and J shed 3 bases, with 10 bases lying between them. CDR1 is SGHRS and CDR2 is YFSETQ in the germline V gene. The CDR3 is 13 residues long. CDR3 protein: CASSWTSYYEQYF. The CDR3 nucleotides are TGCGCCAGCAGCTGGACAAGCTACTACGAGCAGTACTTC.

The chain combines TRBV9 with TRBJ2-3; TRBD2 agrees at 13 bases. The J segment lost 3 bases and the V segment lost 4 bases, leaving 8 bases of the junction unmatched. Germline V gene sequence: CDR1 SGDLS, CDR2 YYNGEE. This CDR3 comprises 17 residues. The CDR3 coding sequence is TGTGCCAGCAGCCTCCGGTCGGGACTAGCGGGAACAGATACGCAGTATTTT. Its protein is CASSLRSGLAGTDTQYF.